This T cell receptor (beta chain) was found in a study of cytomegalovirus exposure and HLA in healthy donors. As for the study in general: An early release of data contained approximately 85 million unique TCRs, which came from HLA-typed donors.

From germline, CDR1 is MGHRA and CDR2 YSYEKL. Trimming took 4 bases from V and 4 from J, leaving 7 bases between them. The length of the CDR3 is 13 residues. Whole-study results and caveats: In vitro testing confirmed a few CMV-associated chains as specific for CMV antigens.

This clone has more than one count but fewer than ten. Its antigen is not identified. With 60 Vbeta and 13 Jbeta primers, the PCR was carried out. Measured with immunoSEQ multiplex PCR; TCRdb has only the in-frame clones, and not every one. The repertoire includes roughly 130,000 clones, roughly 86% of them detected once, and around 0.5% sits in the top ten. Sequenced sample: PBMCs. The chain combines TRBV4-1 with TRBJ1-4; D ambiguous. The clonotype comes from a woman in her thirties or forties in good health and CMV-seronegative. Here the CDR3 reads CASSLTVNEKLFF. The CDR3 DNA follows: TGCGCCAGCAGCCTCACAGTTAATGAAAAACTGTTTTTT.